The sequence of this T cell receptor (beta chain) was determined in a study of CD4+ T cells in melanoma. Findings and caveats of the study: A reported correlation linked neoantigen-specific CD4+ T cells to CD8+, macrophage and B cell function. Diverse differentiation states were reported for melanoma neoantigen-specific CD4+ T cells.

Repertoires were generated with immunoSEQ multiplex PCR, while TCRdb's copy carries only in-frame clones and drops some. The sample has 90,000 to 130,000 clones; 80% to 95% are singletons. This clone was recorded a few times. Its matching antigen is unknown. CDR1 is LGHNA and CDR2 is YSLEER in the germline V gene. The CDR3 contains 15 residues. V lost 0 bases and J 3 bases, leaving 10 bases between the germline ends. The sample taken for sequencing was peripheral blood. The J gene is TRBJ2-3, the V gene TRBV4-3; no reliable D call. The sequence was obtained from a human donor with melanoma. CDR3 loop: CASSQEWRETDTQYF. The CDR3 bases are TGCGCCAGCAGCCAAGAGTGGCGAGAAACAGATACGCAGTATTTT.